This is a list of T cell receptor beta chains from one sample in a study of blood T cell repertoires in COVID-19. Produced via immunoSEQ multiplex PCR; TCRdb's table is partial and in-frame only. The table includes approximately 240,000 clones, about 85% detected once. The sample taken for sequencing was peripheral blood. The receptors stem from a woman aged 55-75 years who had recovered from COVID-19. The CDR3 runs from the conserved cysteine through the conserved F or W. The order of the fields is clone size, J gene, V gene, D gene, CDR3 protein, CDR3 DNA. A D gene is named only where the DNA matches it firmly. Expanded clones get a size class; other rows say once, few or many, or leave the size out.

>NA|TRBJ1-2|TRBV12-5|TRBD1
CASGRDRGYGYTF
TGTGCTAGTGGCAGAGACAGGGGCTATGGCTACACCTTC
>NA|TRBJ1-6|TRBV5-1|NA
CASSLDGGVNNSPLHF
TGCGCCAGCAGCTTGGATGGGGGGGTGAATAATTCACCCCTCCACTTT
>NA|TRBJ2-7|TRBV7-9|TRBD2
CASSYSGGATDEQYF
TGTGCCAGCAGCTATAGCGGGGGGGCAACCGACGAGCAGTACTTC
>NA|TRBJ1-2|TRBV6-5|TRBD1
CASRSGTATYGYTF
TGTGCCAGCAGGTCCGGGACAGCGACCTATGGCTACACCTTC
>few|TRBJ2-1|TRBV3-1/TRBV3-2|TRBD2
CASSLSGGEQFF
TGTGCCAGCAGCCTTAGCGGGGGAGAGCAGTTCTTC
>NA|TRBJ1-1|TRBV5-1|NA
CASSVSGGYGTEAFF
TGCGCCAGCAGCGTCTCTGGGGGGTATGGGACTGAAGCTTTCTTT
>NA|TRBJ2-7|TRBV5-1|NA
CASSLGQDYEQYF
TGCGCCAGCAGCTTGGGACAGGACTACGAGCAGTACTTC
>NA|TRBJ2-1|TRBV15|TRBD1
CATSREDRGPYNEQFF
TGTGCCACCAGCAGAGAAGACAGGGGGCCCTACAATGAGCAGTTCTTC
>NA|TRBJ1-1|TRBV6-2/TRBV6-3|NA
CASSYMWTDKNTEAFF
TGTGCCAGCAGTTACATGTGGACAGATAAAAACACTGAAGCTTTCTTT
>NA|TRBJ1-3|TRBV13|NA
CASSEQGNTIYF
TGTGCCAGCAGCGAACAGGGAAACACCATATATTTT
>NA|TRBJ2-1|TRBV11-3|TRBD1
CASGAGGAGNEQFF
TGTGCCAGCGGGGCAGGGGGCGCGGGCAATGAGCAGTTCTTC
>once|TRBJ2-5|TRBV9|TRBD1
CASSGGQQQETQYF
TGTGCCAGCAGCGGGGGACAGCAGCAAGAGACCCAGTACTTC
>NA|TRBJ2-5|TRBV19|NA
CASSPRVQETQYF
TGTGCCAGTAGTCCCAGGGTCCAAGAGACCCAGTACTTC
>NA|TRBJ1-2|TRBV11-1|TRBD1
CASSSDRSNYGYTF
TGTGCCAGCAGCTCGGACAGGAGTAACTATGGCTACACCTTC
>NA|TRBJ1-1|TRBV27|NA
CASSSPGAEAFF
TGTGCCAGCAGCTCCCCGGGGGCTGAAGCTTTCTTT
>NA|TRBJ1-4|TRBV7-9|TRBD1
CASSYPAGTATNEKLFF
TGTGCCAGCAGCTACCCAGCCGGGACAGCAACTAATGAAAAACTGTTTTTT
>NA|TRBJ2-5|TRBV7-2|TRBD2
CASSLAVAGGQETQYF
TGTGCCAGCAGCTTAGCGGTAGCGGGGGGCCAAGAGACCCAGTACTTC
>NA|TRBJ1-3|TRBV30|NA
CAWLLEGNTIYF
TGTGCCTGGCTATTGGAGGGAAACACCATATATTTT
>once|TRBJ2-7|TRBV7-9|TRBD1
CASSLSGQGVYEQYF
TGTGCCAGCAGCTTAAGTGGACAGGGGGTTTACGAGCAGTACTTC
>NA|TRBJ1-2|TRBV30|TRBD1
CACHKTGANYGYTF
TGTGCCTGCCACAAAACAGGGGCTAACTATGGCTACACCTTC
>few|TRBJ1-3|TRBV10-1|NA
CASNEGVGGNTIYF
TGCGCCAGCAATGAAGGGGTCGGTGGAAACACCATATATTTT
>NA|TRBJ1-1|TRBV6-5|NA
CASIRDTSGTEAFF
TGTGCCAGCATACGGGACACTTCGGGCACTGAAGCTTTCTTT
>NA|TRBJ1-6|TRBV9|TRBD1
CASSDRGSYNSPLHF
TGTGCCAGCAGCGACAGGGGGTCCTATAATTCACCCCTCCACTTT
>NA|TRBJ2-7|TRBV7-3|TRBD1
CASSSGTGYEQYF
TGTGCCAGCAGCTCAGGGACAGGTTACGAGCAGTACTTC
>NA|TRBJ2-7|TRBV10-3|NA
CAIRRRGTYEQYF
TGTGCCATCAGAAGAAGGGGGACCTACGAGCAGTACTTC
>NA|TRBJ2-1|TRBV3-1/TRBV3-2|TRBD2
CASSQVYPSGLFSEQFF
TGTGCCAGCAGCCAAGTCTACCCTAGCGGTCTTTTTAGTGAGCAGTTCTTC
>NA|TRBJ1-4|TRBV6-5|NA
CASSYGAGPTNEKLFF
TGTGCCAGCAGTTATGGGGCAGGACCAACTAATGAAAAACTGTTTTTT
>NA|TRBJ2-2|TRBV18|TRBD1
CASSPRTGGAGGELFF
TGTGCCAGCTCACCCCGGACAGGGGGCGCCGGCGGGGAGCTGTTTTTT
>NA|TRBJ2-1|TRBV11-3|NA
CASSRSRTGSSYNEQFF
TGTGCCAGCAGCCGTTCCCGAACAGGGAGCTCCTACAATGAGCAGTTCTTC
>once|TRBJ2-1|TRBV2|NA
CASSERGADNEQFF
TGTGCCAGCAGTGAACGGGGGGCTGATAATGAGCAGTTCTTC
>NA|TRBJ2-7|TRBV15|TRBD2
CATSRGGDSYEQYF
TGTGCCACCAGCCGGGGGGGGGACTCCTACGAGCAGTACTTC